This T cell receptor beta chain was sequenced in a study of shared clonotypes between healthy human individuals. Across the study: Aged between 18 and 49, the donors were two women and a few men. Study-level findings and limits: An expected dependence of interdonor clonotype sharing on sequencing depth was noted. Four donors had around 5% of their naive CD4 clonotypes in common.

The CDR3 loop spans 15 amino acids. Trimming cost V 1 base and J 0 bases, with 9 bases left between them. The germline CDR1 and CDR2 sequences are MDHEN and SYDVKM. Details on this clone: Its antigen is not known.

CD45RO-negative, CCR7-positively selected cells formed the naive CD8 fraction, excluding terminally differentiated effector memory CD45RA+ cells. Nashville, Tennessee was home to all donors, who were Caucasian adults. The protocol was immunoSEQ multiplex PCR, while the TCRdb copy is restricted to in-frame clones and leaves out a portion. The sample has some 630,000 clones, 90% to 97% seen once. The clonotype comes from a woman between 25 and 40 years old in good health. The sample comprised naive CD8+ T cells sorted from blood. This sequence joins TRBV28 and TRBJ1-2; D uncertain. In DNA form, the CDR3 reads TGTGCCAGCAGTTTATTAGGATTAACTAACTATGGCTACACCTTC. Translation gives CASSLLGLTNYGYTF.